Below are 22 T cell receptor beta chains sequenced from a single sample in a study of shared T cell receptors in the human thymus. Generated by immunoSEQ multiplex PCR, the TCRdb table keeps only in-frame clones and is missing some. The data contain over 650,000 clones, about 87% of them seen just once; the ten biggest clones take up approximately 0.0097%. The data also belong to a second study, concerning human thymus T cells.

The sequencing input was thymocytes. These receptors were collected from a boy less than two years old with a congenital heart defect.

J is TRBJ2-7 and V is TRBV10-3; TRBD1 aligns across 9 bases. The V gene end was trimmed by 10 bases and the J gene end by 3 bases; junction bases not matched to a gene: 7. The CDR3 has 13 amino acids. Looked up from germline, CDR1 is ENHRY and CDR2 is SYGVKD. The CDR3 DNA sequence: TGTGCCAGTGCGGAGGGACAGGGCTACGAGCAGTACTTC. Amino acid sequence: CASAEGQGYEQYF.

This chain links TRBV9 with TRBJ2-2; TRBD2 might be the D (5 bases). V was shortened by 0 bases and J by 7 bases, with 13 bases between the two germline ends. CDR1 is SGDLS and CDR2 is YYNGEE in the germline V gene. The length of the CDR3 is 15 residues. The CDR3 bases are TGTGCCAGCAGCGTAGGTCTTAGCGAAAACGGGGAGCTGTTTTTT. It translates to CASSVGLSENGELFF.

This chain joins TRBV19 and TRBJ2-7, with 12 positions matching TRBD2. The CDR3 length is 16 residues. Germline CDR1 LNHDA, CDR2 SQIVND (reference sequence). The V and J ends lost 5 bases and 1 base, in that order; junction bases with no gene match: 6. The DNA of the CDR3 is TGTGCCAGTAGTCCCCGACTAGCGGGGGCATCCTACGAGCAGTACTTC. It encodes CASSPRLAGASYEQYF.

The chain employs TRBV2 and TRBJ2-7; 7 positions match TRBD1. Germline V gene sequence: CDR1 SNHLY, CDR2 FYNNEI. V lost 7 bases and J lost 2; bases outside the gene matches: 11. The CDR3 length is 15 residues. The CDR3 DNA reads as TGTGCCAGCACCGTAGGGGGCTTCTCCACCTACGAGCAGTACTTC. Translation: CASTVGGFSTYEQYF.

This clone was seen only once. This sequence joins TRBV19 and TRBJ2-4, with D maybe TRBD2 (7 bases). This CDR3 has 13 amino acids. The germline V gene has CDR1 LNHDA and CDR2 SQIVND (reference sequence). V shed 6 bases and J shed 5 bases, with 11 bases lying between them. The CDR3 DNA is TGTGCCAGTAGCGGGGGGCTACAAAACATTCAGTACTTC. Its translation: CASSGGLQNIQYF.

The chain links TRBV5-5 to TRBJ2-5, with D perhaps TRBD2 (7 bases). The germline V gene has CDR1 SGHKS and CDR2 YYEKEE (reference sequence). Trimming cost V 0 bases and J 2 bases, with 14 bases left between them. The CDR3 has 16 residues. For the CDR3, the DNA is TGTGCCAGCAGCTTGGACTGGGGGGGCCGGCAAGAGACCCAGTACTTC. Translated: CASSLDWGGRQETQYF.

The CDR3: CASSVDGVQETQYF. The CDR3 DNA reads as TGTGCCAGCAGCGTAGACGGGGTTCAAGAGACCCAGTACTTC. The chain employs TRBV9 and TRBJ2-5, with D possibly TRBD2 on 5 matching bases. From germline, CDR1 is SGDLS and CDR2 YYNGEE. This CDR3 is 14 amino acids long. The V end was cut by 0 bases, the J end by 2 bases, with 8 bases between.

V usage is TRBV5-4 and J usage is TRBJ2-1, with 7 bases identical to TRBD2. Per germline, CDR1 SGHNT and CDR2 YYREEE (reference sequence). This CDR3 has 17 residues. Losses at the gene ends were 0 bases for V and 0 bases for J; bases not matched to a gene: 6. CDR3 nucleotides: TGTGCCAGCAGCTTGGGAGCCCGCGGGGGCTCCTACAATGAGCAGTTCTTC. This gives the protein CASSLGARGGSYNEQFF.

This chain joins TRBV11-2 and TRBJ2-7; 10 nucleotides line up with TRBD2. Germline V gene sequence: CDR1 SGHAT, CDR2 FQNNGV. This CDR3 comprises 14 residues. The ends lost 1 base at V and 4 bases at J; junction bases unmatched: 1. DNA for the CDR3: TGTGCCAGCAGCTTAGGACTAGCGGGTTACGAGCAGTACTTC. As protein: CASSLGLAGYEQYF.

CDR3 amino acids: CASSSDRSYEQYF. DNA for the CDR3: TGTGCCAGCTCATCGGACAGGTCCTACGAGCAGTACTTC. V gene TRBV18 combines with J gene TRBJ2-7, with TRBD1 matching 7 bases. The CDR3 sequence is 13 residues long. V was pared by 5 bases and J by 1 base, with 2 bases of the junction left unmatched. Looked up from germline, CDR1 is KGHSH and CDR2 is LQKENI.

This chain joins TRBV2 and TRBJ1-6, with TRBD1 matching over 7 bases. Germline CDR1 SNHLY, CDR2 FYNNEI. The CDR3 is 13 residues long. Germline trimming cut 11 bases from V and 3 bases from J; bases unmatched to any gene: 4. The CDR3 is CAGTGVYNSPLHF. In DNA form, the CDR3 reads TGTGCCGGCACAGGGGTCTATAATTCACCCCTCCACTTT.

The CDR3 sequence: CASSLGGPQWANYGYTF. CDR3 DNA sequence: TGTGCCAGCAGCTTGGGGGGCCCTCAATGGGCCAACTATGGCTACACCTTC. The chain combines TRBV5-6 with TRBJ1-2; the D gene is possibly TRBD1 (5 bases). Trimming removed 0 bases from V and 2 bases from J, with 17 bases in between. The CDR3 consists of 17 residues. Germline CDR1 is SGHDT and CDR2 is YYEEEE.

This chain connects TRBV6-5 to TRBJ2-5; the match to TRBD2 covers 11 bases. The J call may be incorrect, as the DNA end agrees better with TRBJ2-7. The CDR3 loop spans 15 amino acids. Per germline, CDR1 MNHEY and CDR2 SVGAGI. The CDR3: CASTTSGGNPYEQYF. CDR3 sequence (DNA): TGTGCCAGCACAACTAGCGGGGGAAACCCCTACGAGCAGTACTTC.

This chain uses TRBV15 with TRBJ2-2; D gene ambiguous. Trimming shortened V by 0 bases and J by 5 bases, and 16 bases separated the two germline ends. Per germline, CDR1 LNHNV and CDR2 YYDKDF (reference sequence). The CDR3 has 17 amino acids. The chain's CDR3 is CATSRDVLGSRTGELFF. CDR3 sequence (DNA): TGTGCCACCAGCAGAGATGTTCTGGGCAGTAGGACCGGGGAGCTGTTTTTT.

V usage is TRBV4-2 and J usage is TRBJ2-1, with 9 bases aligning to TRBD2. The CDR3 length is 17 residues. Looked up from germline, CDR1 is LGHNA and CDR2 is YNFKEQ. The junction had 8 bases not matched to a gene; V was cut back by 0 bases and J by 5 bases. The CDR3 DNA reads TGTGCCAGCAGCCAAGATTGGAGCGGGAGGAGCGACAATGAGCAGTTCTTC. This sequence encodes CASSQDWSGRSDNEQFF.

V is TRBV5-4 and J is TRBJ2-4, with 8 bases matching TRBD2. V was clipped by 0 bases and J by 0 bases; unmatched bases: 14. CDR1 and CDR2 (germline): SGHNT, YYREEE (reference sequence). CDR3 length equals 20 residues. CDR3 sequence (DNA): TGTGCCAGCAGCTTGGGCCCGCGCGGGAGGCCCACCGTAGCCAAAAACATTCAGTACTTC. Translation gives CASSLGPRGRPTVAKNIQYF. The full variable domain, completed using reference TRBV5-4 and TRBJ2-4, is ETGVTQSPTHLIKTRGQQVTLRCSSQSGHNTVSWYQQALGQGPQFIFQYYREEENGRGNFPPRFSGLQFPNYSSELNVNALELDDSALYLCASSLGPRGRPTVAKNIQYFGAGTRLSVL.

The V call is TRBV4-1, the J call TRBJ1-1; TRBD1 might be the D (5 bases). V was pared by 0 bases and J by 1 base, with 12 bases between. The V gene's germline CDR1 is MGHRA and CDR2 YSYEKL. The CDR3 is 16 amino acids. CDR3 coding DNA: TGCGCCAGCAGCCAAGATTCTCGACAGCCGAACACTGAAGCTTTCTTT. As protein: CASSQDSRQPNTEAFF.

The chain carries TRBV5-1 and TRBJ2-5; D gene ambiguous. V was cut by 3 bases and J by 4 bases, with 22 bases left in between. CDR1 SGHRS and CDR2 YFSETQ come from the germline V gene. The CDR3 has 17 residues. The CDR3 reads CASSYSPNRREVETQYF. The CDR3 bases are TGCGCCAGCAGCTACTCCCCAAACCGGCGAGAGGTAGAGACCCAGTACTTC.

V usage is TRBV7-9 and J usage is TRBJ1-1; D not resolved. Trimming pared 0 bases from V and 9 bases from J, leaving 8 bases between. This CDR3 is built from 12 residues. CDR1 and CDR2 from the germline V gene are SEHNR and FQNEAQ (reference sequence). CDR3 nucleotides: TGTGCCAGCAGCTTAGCGCAGGTCCAAGCTTTCTTT. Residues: CASSLAQVQAFF.

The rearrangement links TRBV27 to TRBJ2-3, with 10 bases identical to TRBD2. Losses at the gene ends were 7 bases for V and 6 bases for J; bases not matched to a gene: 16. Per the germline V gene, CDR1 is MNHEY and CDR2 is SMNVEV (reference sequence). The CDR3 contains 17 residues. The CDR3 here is CASNGLAGEGRKDTQYF. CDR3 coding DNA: TGTGCCAGCAATGGGCTAGCGGGAGAGGGGAGGAAGGATACGCAGTATTTT.

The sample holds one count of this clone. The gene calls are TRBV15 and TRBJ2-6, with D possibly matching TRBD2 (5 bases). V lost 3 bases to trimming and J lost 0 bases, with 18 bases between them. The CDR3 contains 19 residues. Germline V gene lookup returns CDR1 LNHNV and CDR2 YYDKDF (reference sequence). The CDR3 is CATSRASGGRFSGANVLTF. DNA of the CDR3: TGTGCCACCAGCAGGGCGTCCGGAGGCAGATTCTCTGGGGCCAACGTCCTGACTTTC.

CDR3 in DNA: TGTGCCAGCAGGATGAGCGGGAACAGCTCCTACGAGCAGTACTTC. Translated: CASRMSGNSSYEQYF. The chain uses TRBV28 and TRBJ2-7; TRBD2 matches 7 bases. The germline CDR1 and CDR2 sequences are MDHEN and SYDVKM. The CDR3 loop spans 15 amino acids. The trim removed 6 bases at V and 0 bases at J, leaving 8 bases unmatched. Filled out from reference TRBV28 and TRBJ2-7, the complete variable domain reads DVKVTQSSRYLVKRTGEKVFLECVQDMDHENMFWYRQDPGLGLRLIYFSYDVKMKEKGDIPEGYSVSREKKERFSLILESASTNQTSMYLCASRMSGNSSYEQYFGPGTRLTVT.